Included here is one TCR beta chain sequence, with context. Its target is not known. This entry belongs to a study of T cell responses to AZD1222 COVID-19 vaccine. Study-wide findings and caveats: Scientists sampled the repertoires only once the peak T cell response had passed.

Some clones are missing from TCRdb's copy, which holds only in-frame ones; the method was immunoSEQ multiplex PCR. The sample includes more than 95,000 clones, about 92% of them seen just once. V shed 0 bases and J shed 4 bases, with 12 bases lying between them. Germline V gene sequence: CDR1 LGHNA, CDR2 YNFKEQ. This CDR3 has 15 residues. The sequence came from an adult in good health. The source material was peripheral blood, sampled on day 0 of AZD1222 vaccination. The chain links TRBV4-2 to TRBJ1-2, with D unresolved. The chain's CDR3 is CASSQDLQIAYGYTF. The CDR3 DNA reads TGTGCCAGCAGCCAAGATCTCCAGATTGCCTATGGCTACACCTTC.